This T cell receptor (beta chain) appears in the sequencing data of a study of cytomegalovirus exposure and HLA in healthy donors. Broader study findings: Cytomegalovirus status was reportedly diagnosed by the classifier with high specificity and sensitivity. It was only CMV serostatus that was available as immune exposure information. In a later analysis, across HLA loci, associated TCR counts were highest for DRB1, lowest for HLA-C.

Details on this clone: Its target is unknown.

The V gene's germline CDR1 is KGHSH and CDR2 LQKENI. This CDR3 has 18 amino acids. With 2 bases clipped from V and 0 bases from J, the junction kept 8 bases outside the gene matches. This PCR relied on a set of 60 Vbeta primers and 13 Jbeta primers. Only in-frame clones appear in the TCRdb table, and some are missing; sequencing was by immunoSEQ multiplex PCR. Here the sample spans about 52,000 clones, more than 65% being singletons. The sequenced sample consisted of PBMCs. This chain connects TRBV18 to TRBJ2-4; the match to TRBD2 covers 9 bases. The receptor was derived from a woman aged 45-59 years in good health and CMV-seronegative. CDR3 in amino acids: CASSPRASGILAKNIQYF. CDR3 in DNA: TGTGCCAGCTCACCAAGGGCTAGCGGGATACTAGCCAAAAACATTCAGTACTTC.